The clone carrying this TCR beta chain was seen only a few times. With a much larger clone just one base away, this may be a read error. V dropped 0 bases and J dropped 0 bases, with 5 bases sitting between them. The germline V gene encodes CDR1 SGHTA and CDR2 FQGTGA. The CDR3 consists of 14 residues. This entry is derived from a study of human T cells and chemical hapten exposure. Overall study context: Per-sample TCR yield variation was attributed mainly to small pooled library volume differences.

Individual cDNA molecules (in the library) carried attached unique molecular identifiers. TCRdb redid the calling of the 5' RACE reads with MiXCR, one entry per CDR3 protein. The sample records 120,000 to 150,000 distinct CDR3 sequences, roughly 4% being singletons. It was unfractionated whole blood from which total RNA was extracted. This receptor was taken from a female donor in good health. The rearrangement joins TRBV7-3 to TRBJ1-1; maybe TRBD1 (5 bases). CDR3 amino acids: CASSLTGVNTEAFF. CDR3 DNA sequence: TGTGCCAGCAGCTTAACAGGGGTGAACACTGAAGCTTTCTTT.